The 13 T cell receptor beta chains listed next were all sequenced from one sample in a study of shared clonotypes between healthy human individuals. Here immunoSEQ multiplex PCR was the method, and the copy in TCRdb shows in-frame clones only, minus some. The sample holds hundreds of thousands of clones, 90% to 97% seen once. The sample taken for sequencing was naive CD4+ T cells sorted from blood. Subset described: CD45RA+ positively selected. These receptors all come from a woman under 40 in good health.

Comment on this clone: Because it lacks the conserved phenylalanine or tryptophan at the end, this CDR3 is likely a read error. The genes are TRBV7-9 and TRBJ1-1; D is possibly TRBD1 (6 bases). Germline CDR1 and CDR2: SEHNR and FQNEAQ (reference sequence). V lost 5 bases to trimming and J lost 4 bases, with 17 bases between them. The CDR3 runs 15 residues. This chain's CDR3 is CASSISQGSITEAFI. The DNA of the CDR3 is TGTGCCAGCAGCATATCACAGGGAAGTATCACTGAAGCTTTCATT.

CDR3 DNA: TGTGCCATCAGTTCGCTAGCGGGCTACGAGCAGTACTTC. Its translation is CAISSLAGYEQYF. J is TRBJ2-7 and V is TRBV10-3; 8 nucleotides agree with TRBD2. From germline, CDR1 is ENHRY and CDR2 SYGVKD. The CDR3 totals 13 residues. V lost 5 bases, J lost 3 bases, and 3 bases stayed unmatched.

CDR3 coding DNA: TGTGCCAGCAGACTAACTAGGGAAAGCAGGGAGCTGTTTTTT. This gives the protein CASRLTRESRELFF. The chain joins TRBV7-8 to TRBJ2-2; tentatively, D is TRBD2 (5 bases). Germline values: CDR1 SGHVS, CDR2 FQNEAQ. V gave up 6 bases and J gave up 9 bases, with 17 bases separating them. The CDR3 is 14 amino acids.

Only one count was recorded for this clone. V and J are TRBV6-6 and TRBJ2-5; D may be TRBD2 (6 bases). CDR3 size: 15 residues. Germline CDR1 reads MNHNY; CDR2 reads SVGAGI (reference sequence). Trimming pared 1 base from V and 1 base from J, leaving 10 bases between. In DNA, the CDR3 is TGTGCCAGCAGTTACTTCCGGGGGTTCCAAGAGACCCAGTACTTC. It translates to CASSYFRGFQETQYF.

The chain employs TRBV28 and TRBJ2-7, with D perhaps matching TRBD1 (6 bases). Between the trimmed V and J ends, which lost 3 bases and 4 bases, there was a span of 13 bases. The CDR3 runs to 14 residues. Germline V gene sequence: CDR1 MDHEN, CDR2 SYDVKM. The DNA of the CDR3 is TGTGCCAGCAGTTTCCAGGGGCGGCAATACGAGCAGTACTTC. It encodes CASSFQGRQYEQYF.

This chain links TRBV2 with TRBJ2-7; TRBD2 might be the D (6 bases). Germline values: CDR1 SNHLY, CDR2 FYNNEI. Trimming cost V 7 bases and J 5 bases, with 24 bases left between them. The CDR3 sequence is 16 residues long. The CDR3 reads CASTRIPAGEGHEQYF. CDR3 nucleotide sequence: TGTGCCAGCACCAGAATTCCAGCGGGTGAGGGCCACGAGCAGTACTTC.

The chain is built from TRBV27 and TRBJ2-3; D is unresolved. The CDR3 is made up of 15 amino acids. The V gene lost 4 bases and the J gene lost 5 bases, with 16 bases spanning the gap. Germline V gene sequence: CDR1 MNHEY, CDR2 SMNVEV (reference sequence). The DNA for the CDR3 is TGTGCCAGCAGTTACAATAACGGGTATCGAGATACGCAGTATTTT. As protein: CASSYNNGYRDTQYF.

The rearrangement links TRBV29-1 to TRBJ2-1; D perhaps matches TRBD1 (6 bases). Germline assignment: CDR1 SQVTM and CDR2 ANQGSEA. The CDR3 sequence is 13 residues long. V was shortened by 2 bases and J by 9 bases, with 14 bases between the two germline ends. For the CDR3, the DNA is TGCAGCGTTGAACTAGGGGGAATTACTGAGCAGTTCTTC. Translation: CSVELGGITEQFF.

The chain employs TRBV18 and TRBJ2-1, with D perhaps matching TRBD1 (5 bases). Trimming left V 3 bases short and J 6 bases short, with 9 bases between. The CDR3 length is 13 residues. Germline loops: CDR1 KGHSH, CDR2 LQKENI. As DNA, the CDR3 is TGTGCCAGCTCACCGTTCAGGGCCAATGAGCAGTTCTTC. Translated, it gives CASSPFRANEQFF.

This clone was counted between two and nine times. This chain joins TRBV11-3 and TRBJ1-5; D not certain. This CDR3 is built from 13 residues. Germline V gives CDR1 SGHNT, CDR2 YENEEA. V was shortened by 2 bases and J by 5 bases, with 7 bases between the two germline ends. Here the CDR3 reads CASSLYRYQPQHF. CDR3 nucleotides: TGTGCCAGCAGCTTATACCGATATCAGCCCCAGCATTTT.

The J gene is TRBJ2-7, the V gene TRBV28, with D possibly called TRBD1 or TRBD2 (5 bases each). Germline CDR1 reads MDHEN; CDR2 reads SYDVKM. The CDR3 is 14 amino acids. Trimming pared 7 bases from V and 6 bases from J, leaving 19 bases between. The CDR3 is CASKGPTRNGEQYF. Written as DNA, the CDR3 is TGTGCCAGCAAGGGACCGACGAGGAACGGCGAGCAGTACTTC.

V is TRBV6-6 and J is TRBJ1-1, with 10 bases lining up with TRBD1. Germline assignment: CDR1 MNHNY and CDR2 SVGAGI (reference sequence). The CDR3 extends over 15 amino acids. The trim removed 2 bases at V and 7 bases at J, leaving 7 bases unmatched. CDR3 sequence: CASSYPGTGDFEAFF. The CDR3, as DNA: TGTGCCAGCAGTTACCCCGGGACAGGGGACTTTGAAGCTTTCTTT.

The chain joins TRBV5-1 to TRBJ1-1; TRBD1 matches at 9 bases. Germline V lookup: CDR1 SGHRS, CDR2 YFSETQ. The CDR3 loop spans 17 amino acids. V was pared by 4 bases and J by 4 bases, with 14 bases of the junction left unmatched. The CDR3 DNA reads TGCGCCAGCAGCGACAGACCGGGACAGGGACGTTTCACTGAAGCTTTCTTT. Residues: CASSDRPGQGRFTEAFF.